This entry is about one T cell receptor beta chain. PCR involved 60 Vbeta and 13 Jbeta primers. Generated by immunoSEQ multiplex PCR, the TCRdb table keeps only in-frame clones and is missing some. The sample has 110,000 or so clones, more than 75% seen once. These data originate in a study of cytomegalovirus exposure and HLA in healthy donors. The donors (healthy individuals) were bone marrow donors. Material for sequencing was PBMCs. This sequence originates from a woman aged 40 to 49 in good health and CMV-seropositive.

The CDR3 bases are TGTGCCAGCAGCCCACCGGGAGCACAAGCTAATTCACCCCTCCACTTT. Translated, it gives CASSPPGAQANSPLHF. The chain uses TRBV6-6 and TRBJ1-6, with D unresolved. The CDR3 spans 16 residues. Germline assignment: CDR1 MNHNY and CDR2 SVGAGI (reference sequence). Trimming stripped 6 bases from V and 6 bases from J, with 18 bases between.